Presented here are 28 T cell receptor beta chains from one specimen sequenced in a study of neurological immune-mediated disorders. TCRdb processed the 5' RACE reads anew with MiXCR; each CDR3 protein has one entry. The sample has about 89,000 distinct CDR3 sequences; 2% to 3% are singletons. Sample: PBMCs. The receptors come from a woman in her twenties or thirties with multiple sclerosis.

There are many counts of this clonotype. The V gene is TRBV10-3, the J gene TRBJ2-7; weak D call: TRBD2 (6 bases). CDR3 length equals 15 residues. V lost 3 bases, J lost 6 bases, and 18 bases lay in between. CDR1 and CDR2 (germline): ENHRY, SYGVKD. CDR3 protein: CAISDGGSGVFEQYF. Written as DNA, the CDR3 is TGTGCCATCAGTGACGGAGGGTCGGGGGTTTTCGAGCAGTACTTC.

This clonotype has ten or more counts. The chain employs TRBV7-2 and TRBJ2-7; TRBD2 matches at 9 bases. The CDR3 spans 14 residues. Germline CDR1 reads SGHTA; CDR2 reads FQGNSA. V trimming: 5 bases; J trimming: 5 bases; junction bases outside the gene matches: 7. This chain's CDR3 is CASSRGLAIHEQYF. For the CDR3, the DNA is TGTGCCAGCAGCCGAGGACTAGCGATCCACGAGCAGTACTTC.

This clonotype was picked up many times. The CDR3 here is CSARVSGLYEQYF. CDR3 bases: TGCAGTGCTAGAGTCTCCGGACTGTACGAGCAGTACTTC. The chain is built from TRBV20-1 and TRBJ2-7, with D perhaps TRBD2 (5 bases). V gave up 1 base and J gave up 4 bases, with 11 bases separating them. Germline CDR1 DFQATT, CDR2 SNEGSKA (reference sequence). This CDR3 is built from 13 residues.

This clonotype was detected ten times or more. The chain links TRBV27 to TRBJ2-2; D is unresolved. Germline lookup yields CDR1 MNHEY and CDR2 SMNVEV (reference sequence). This CDR3 has 17 amino acids. The V gene lost 3 bases and the J gene lost 4 bases, with 18 bases spanning the gap. The CDR3 sequence: CASSFNFLGKGTGELFF. The CDR3 DNA reads as TGTGCCAGCAGTTTCAATTTTCTGGGTAAAGGCACCGGGGAGCTGTTTTTT.

This clonotype has at least ten counts. V and J are TRBV5-5 and TRBJ2-7, with TRBD2 identical over 13 bases. From germline, CDR1 is SGHKS and CDR2 YYEKEE (reference sequence). Unmatched junction bases numbered 3, after V lost 2 bases and J lost 4 bases. CDR3 length: 15 amino acids. CDR3 sequence (DNA): TGTGCCAGCAGCTTTGGGACTAGCGGGGTTTACGAGCAGTACTTC. Translated: CASSFGTSGVYEQYF. The complete variable domain, with remaining parts taken from reference TRBV5-5 and TRBJ2-7, reads DAGVTQSPTHLIKTRGQQVTLRCSPISGHKSVSWYQQVLGQGPQFIFQYYEKEERGRGNFPDRFSARQFPNYSSELNVNALLLGDSALYLCASSFGTSGVYEQYFGPGTRLTVT.

In its sample, this clonotype was seen many times. The V call is TRBV3-1, the J call TRBJ1-5, with D unclear. The CDR3 is 13 residues long. The V gene lost 0 bases and the J gene lost 3 bases, with 3 bases spanning the gap. Germline loops: CDR1 LGHDT, CDR2 YNNKEL (reference sequence). The CDR3 is CASSQDPNQPQHF. The CDR3 DNA follows: TGTGCCAGCAGCCAAGATCCCAATCAGCCCCAGCATTTT.

Many counts were recorded for this clonotype. V and J are TRBV12-3 or TRBV12-4 and TRBJ2-7; 9 bases agree with TRBD2. The CDR3 is 15 residues long. The V segment lost 6 bases and the J segment 2 bases; nucleotides outside the gene matches: 8. CDR3 bases: TGTGCCAGCAGATTTAGCGGGAGTGGTCCCTACGAGCAGTACTTC. This translates into CASRFSGSGPYEQYF.

This clonotype has ten or more counts. The chain employs TRBV3-1 and TRBJ2-1; a possible D gene is TRBD2 (5 bases). Trimming pared 4 bases from V and 0 bases from J, leaving 10 bases between. This CDR3 region has 15 residues. Looked up from germline, CDR1 is LGHDT and CDR2 is YNNKEL (reference sequence). The CDR3 DNA sequence: TGTGCCAGCAGCCGAAGCGGAAGCTCCTACAATGAGCAGTTCTTC. Translated, it gives CASSRSGSSYNEQFF.

This clonotype has at least ten counts. The chain is built from TRBV24-1 and TRBJ2-1; 11 bases are a match to TRBD2. CDR1 and CDR2 from the germline V gene are KGHDR and SFDVKD. With V trimmed by 4 bases and J by 0 bases, 4 bases remained unmatched. The CDR3 is 17 residues long. The CDR3 DNA reads as TGTGCCACCAGTGACCCAACTAGCGGGAGCTCCTACAATGAGCAGTTCTTC. This gives the protein CATSDPTSGSSYNEQFF.

This clonotype was recorded at least ten times. The chain combines TRBV7-2 with TRBJ2-2; D gene unclear. Trimming shortened V by 5 bases and J by 4 bases, and 17 bases separated the two germline ends. This CDR3 comprises 16 residues. CDR1 is SGHTA and CDR2 is FQGNSA in the germline V gene. The CDR3 DNA sequence: TGTGCCAGCAGCATAAGGACGTCCCCGAGCACCGGGGAGCTGTTTTTT. Translating it yields CASSIRTSPSTGELFF.

This clonotype was seen ten or more times. CDR3 amino acids: CASSSLDRGRTAFF. CDR3 DNA: TGTGCCAGCAGCTCCCTAGACAGGGGGCGGACCGCTTTCTTT. V gene TRBV7-9 combines with J gene TRBJ1-1; the match to TRBD1 covers 10 bases. This CDR3 has 14 amino acids. CDR1 is SEHNR, CDR2 FQNEAQ, per germline (reference sequence). J was trimmed by 11 bases and V by 4 bases; bases with no gene match: 10.

There are many counts of this clonotype. The chain couples TRBV5-1 to TRBJ2-3; 10 nucleotides agree with TRBD2. The V segment lost 0 bases and the J segment 2 bases; nucleotides outside the gene matches: 6. Germline V gene sequence: CDR1 SGHRS, CDR2 YFSETQ. The length of the CDR3 is 17 residues. The DNA for the CDR3 is TGCGCCAGCAGCTTGGAAGCTAGCGGGGGCCCCACAGATACGCAGTATTTT. It specifies CASSLEASGGPTDTQYF. Based on the CDR3 plus reference TRBV5-1 and TRBJ2-3, the full variable domain is KAGVTQTPRYLIKTRGQQVTLSCSPISGHRSVSWYQQTPGQGLQFLFEYFSETQRNKGNFPGRFSGRQFSNSRSEMNVSTLELGDSALYLCASSLEASGGPTDTQYFGPGTRLTVL.

This clonotype was counted ten times or more. The J gene is TRBJ1-2, the V gene TRBV5-1; 9 nucleotides agree with TRBD1. Losses at the gene ends were 1 base for V and 6 bases for J; bases not matched to a gene: 7. The germline V gene has CDR1 SGHRS and CDR2 YFSETQ. This CDR3 spans 15 amino acids. The CDR3 nucleotides read TGCGCCAGCAGCTTGCCTGACAGGGGGACGGATGGCTACACCTTC. It translates to CASSLPDRGTDGYTF.

Ten or more counts support this clonotype. The rearrangement joins TRBV5-1 to TRBJ2-5; D unresolved. V lost 2 bases and J 0 bases, leaving 5 bases between the germline ends. CDR3 length equals 13 residues. The germline gives CDR1 SGHRS, CDR2 YFSETQ. This CDR3 reads CASSFPDQETQYF. As DNA, the CDR3 is TGCGCCAGCAGCTTCCCCGACCAAGAGACCCAGTACTTC.

This clonotype was recorded many times. The gene calls are TRBV5-1 and TRBJ2-1; 8 bases agree with TRBD2. Germline CDR1 SGHRS, CDR2 YFSETQ. Losses at the gene ends were 6 bases for V and 5 bases for J; bases not matched to a gene: 1. The CDR3 spans 12 residues. The DNA of the CDR3 is TGCGCCAGCAAACTAGCGGACAATGAGCAGTTCTTC. It translates to CASKLADNEQFF. Variable domain in full (rest from reference TRBV5-1 and TRBJ2-1): KAGVTQTPRYLIKTRGQQVTLSCSPISGHRSVSWYQQTPGQGLQFLFEYFSETQRNKGNFPGRFSGRQFSNSRSEMNVSTLELGDSALYLCASKLADNEQFFGPGTRLTVL.

In its sample, this clonotype was seen many times. This chain joins TRBV20-1 and TRBJ2-7; possible D gene TRBD2, 5 bases. In germline, CDR1 is DFQATT, CDR2 SNEGSKA (reference sequence). The CDR3 length is 15 residues. V shed 0 bases and J shed 1 base, with 13 bases lying between them. CDR3 DNA sequence: TGCAGTGCTAGAGACCTAGCCTCCTCGTCCTACGAGCAGTACTTC. Its protein is CSARDLASSSYEQYF.

This clonotype was found many times. This chain links TRBV3-1 with TRBJ2-7, with 9 positions matching TRBD2. The ends lost 0 bases at V and 4 bases at J; junction bases unmatched: 10. Germline V gene sequence: CDR1 LGHDT, CDR2 YNNKEL (reference sequence). The CDR3 extends over 17 amino acids. The CDR3 region is CASSQDWLAGTSYEQYF. CDR3 sequence (DNA): TGTGCCAGCAGCCAAGATTGGCTAGCGGGAACGAGTTACGAGCAGTACTTC.

This clonotype was observed at least ten times. The chain joins TRBV7-9 to TRBJ2-7, with 7 bases fitting TRBD1. The CDR3 has 14 residues. V lost 1 base to trimming and J lost 4 bases; unmatched junction nucleotides: 4. CDR1 and CDR2 from the germline V gene are SEHNR and FQNEAQ (reference sequence). The CDR3 nucleotides are TGTGCCAGCAGCTTAGACCCGGGACAGTACGAGCAGTACTTC. Amino acids: CASSLDPGQYEQYF.

This clonotype turned up a few times. This rearrangement joins TRBV10-2 to TRBJ2-5, with D uncertain. The CDR3 loop spans 19 amino acids. Trimming shortened V by 6 bases and J by 0 bases, and 26 bases separated the two germline ends. The germline CDR1 and CDR2 sequences are WSHSY and SAAADI. CDR3 protein: CASREETLVLSGDQETQYF. The CDR3 region has the DNA TGCGCCAGCAGAGAAGAAACGCTTGTTCTGTCTGGGGACCAAGAGACCCAGTACTTC.

This clonotype was counted many times. This chain uses TRBV14 with TRBJ2-7, with D hard to call. The CDR3 totals 15 residues. V dropped 5 bases and J dropped 2 bases, with 16 bases sitting between them. Germline V gene sequence: CDR1 SGHDN, CDR2 FVKESK. CDR3 residues: CASSSGGNRAYEQYF. In DNA, the CDR3 is TGTGCCAGCAGCTCGGGTGGAAACAGAGCCTACGAGCAGTACTTC.

This clonotype came up many times. This rearrangement joins TRBV3-1 to TRBJ2-6; 12 bases match TRBD2. Looked up from germline, CDR1 is LGHDT and CDR2 is YNNKEL (reference sequence). Germline trimming cut 2 bases from V and 0 bases from J; bases unmatched to any gene: 8. This CDR3 is 20 amino acids long. CDR3 sequence: CASSQPRTSGIVSGANVLTF. The CDR3 DNA reads TGTGCCAGCAGCCAACCTCGGACTAGCGGGATCGTCTCTGGGGCCAACGTCCTGACTTTC. Based on the CDR3 plus reference TRBV3-1 and TRBJ2-6, the full variable domain is DTAVSQTPKYLVTQMGNDKSIKCEQNLGHDTMYWYKQDSKKFLKIMFSYNNKELIINETVPNRFSPKSPDKAHLNLHINSLELGDSAVYFCASSQPRTSGIVSGANVLTFGAGSRLTVL.

This clonotype has ten or more counts. The chain is built from TRBV7-2 and TRBJ2-1; D ambiguous. Germline CDR1 and CDR2: SGHTA and FQGNSA. This CDR3 has 16 residues. V lost 2 bases, J lost 4 bases, and 15 bases lay in between. CDR3 region: CASSLSEVYPYNEQFF. The CDR3 DNA follows: TGTGCCAGCAGCTTATCCGAGGTCTACCCATACAATGAGCAGTTCTTC.

Many counts were recorded for this clonotype. V and J are TRBV13 and TRBJ2-3, with no clear D. V shed 0 bases and J shed 0 bases, with 7 bases lying between them. Germline V gene sequence: CDR1 PRHDT, CDR2 FYEKMQ (reference sequence). This CDR3 contains 15 residues. CDR3 sequence: CASSLGPKSTDTQYF. In DNA form, the CDR3 reads TGTGCCAGCAGCTTAGGTCCAAAAAGCACAGATACGCAGTATTTT.

This clonotype has at least ten counts. The CDR3 nucleotides read TGTGCCAGCAGCACGGACTTAGGGGAGACCCAGTACTTC. This codes for CASSTDLGETQYF. The rearrangement uses TRBV7-3 and TRBJ2-5, with a weak D call TRBD2 (5 bases). The V and J ends lost 5 bases and 5 bases respectively, with 12 bases between them. The length of the CDR3 is 13 residues. Germline V CDR1 and CDR2: SGHTA, FQGTGA.

This clonotype has ten or more counts. The CDR3 loop is CASSFGEVDTQYF. The DNA for the CDR3 is TGTGCCAGCAGCTTTGGGGAGGTGGATACGCAGTATTTT. The genes are TRBV7-8 and TRBJ2-3, with a tentative D call TRBD2 (6 bases). The CDR3 is 13 amino acids. Germline CDR1 reads SGHVS; CDR2 reads FQNEAQ. Trimming left V 3 bases short and J 6 bases short, with 10 bases between.

The rearrangement uses TRBV18 and TRBJ2-5; D is undetermined. With 3 bases removed from V and 0 bases from J, the gap between germline ends came to 2 bases. The CDR3 covers 12 residues. Germline CDR1 KGHSH, CDR2 LQKENI. Here the CDR3 reads CASSPDQETQYF. In nucleotides, the CDR3 is TGTGCCAGCTCACCGGACCAAGAGACCCAGTACTTC.

This clonotype was observed at least ten times. The chain is built from TRBV28 and TRBJ2-1; D uncertain. CDR3 size: 12 residues. CDR1 and CDR2 from the germline V gene are MDHEN and SYDVKM. The V and J ends lost 3 bases and 4 bases respectively, with 4 bases between them. The CDR3 reads CASSFSYNEQFF. The CDR3 coding sequence is TGTGCCAGCAGTTTCAGTTACAATGAGCAGTTCTTC.

This clonotype was counted many times. The chain joins TRBV3-1 to TRBJ1-2, with D possibly being TRBD1 (6 bases). This CDR3 has 14 amino acids. Trimming took off 1 base at V and 1 base at J, with 7 bases between the two ends. The V gene's germline CDR1 is LGHDT and CDR2 YNNKEL (reference sequence). CDR3 sequence (DNA): TGTGCCAGCAGCCAAGGGACAGTTAACTATGGCTACACCTTC. Its translation: CASSQGTVNYGYTF.